The T cell receptor beta chain described here comes from a study of OX40 agonist ivuxolimab in advanced cancers. Study overall: Prior therapy, whether anti-PD-1, anti-PD-L1 or anti-CTLA-4, was allowed, and approximately 40% had some. Notes on the study in general: In CD8+ T cells, expanded clones were on average more numerous than in CD4+. Dose levels from 0.1 to 3.0 mg/kg saw CD4+ and CD8+ blood T cells expand clonally by week 6.

Enrollment shut out patients with autoimmune disease history or systemic immunosuppression. This clone was seen only a few times. Its antigen is unknown. Generated by immunoSEQ multiplex PCR, the TCRdb table keeps only in-frame clones and is missing some. This sample has 60,000 to 90,000 clones; approximately 90% occur once, and the top ten carry 0.95% to 1.3%. The CDR3 covers 14 residues. The germline V gene has CDR1 LNHNV and CDR2 YYDKDF (reference sequence). V lost 0 bases and J lost 7, with 12 bases in between. The J gene is TRBJ1-2, the V gene TRBV15, with TRBD1 as a possible D gene (5 bases). This specimen consisted of CD4+ or CD8+ T cells sorted from blood, obtained in a trial of the OX40 agonist ivuxolimab. This receptor was obtained from an adult with an advanced solid tumor such as melanoma, head and neck, liver or kidney cancer. In nucleotides, the CDR3 is TGTGCCACCAGCAGAGATCGAGCCGGGGGTGGCTACACCTTC. Protein sequence: CATSRDRAGGGYTF. Based on the CDR3 plus reference TRBV15 and TRBJ1-2, the full variable domain is DAMVIQNPRYQVTQFGKPVTLSCSQTLNHNVMYWYQQKSSQAPKLLFHYYDKDFNNEADTPDNFQSRRPNTSFCFLDIRSPGLGDTAMYLCATSRDRAGGGYTFGSGTRLTVV.